This is a list of T cell receptor beta chains from one sample in a study of regulatory T cells in long-lasting Graves disease. TCRdb processed the multiplex PCR reads anew with MiXCR; each CDR3 protein has one entry. The table has approximately 230,000 distinct CDR3 sequences, about 16% seen once. Here the sequenced sample was peripheral blood mononuclear cells (PBMCs), taken at new diagnosis, from a patient treated with antithyroid drugs. The receptors stem from a female donor with Graves disease. Each CDR3 is given with its conserved first and last residue. The D gene is left open where the match is weak. Some rows mark clone size as missing; the rest say once, few, many or name a class of expanded clone.

d_call	v_call	j_call	clone_size	cdr3_aa	cdr3_nt
NA	TRBV6-2/TRBV6-3	TRBJ2-5	many	CASRLIKGTQYF	TGTGCCAGCAGGTTAATCAAGGGGACCCAGTACTTC
TRBD2	TRBV27	TRBJ2-7	many	CASSLRLTSGSLSYEQYF	TGTGCCAGCAGTTTGAGACTGACTAGCGGGAGCCTCTCCTACGAGCAGTACTTC
NA	TRBV28	TRBJ1-1	many	CASSFMRTEAFF	TGTGCCAGCAGTTTCATGCGCACTGAAGCTTTCTTT
NA	TRBV2	TRBJ2-7	many	CASGALQGDEQYF	TGTGCCAGCGGTGCATTACAGGGAGACGAGCAGTACTTC
NA	TRBV5-1	TRBJ1-1	NA	CASSGQGTNTEAFF	TGCGCCAGCAGCGGTCAAGGGACGAACACTGAAGCTTTCTTT
NA	TRBV6-1	TRBJ2-1	many	CASSEGQGSYNEQFF	TGTGCCAGCAGTGAGGGTCAGGGTAGCTACAATGAGCAGTTCTTC
TRBD2	TRBV10-3	TRBJ2-7	many	CAISEIGGRGTYEQYF	TGTGCCATCAGTGAGATCGGCGGGAGGGGGACCTACGAGCAGTACTTC
NA	TRBV29-1	TRBJ2-5	many	CSVESNAEGTQYF	TGCAGCGTTGAAAGTAATGCCGAAGGGACCCAGTACTTC
TRBD2	TRBV5-1	TRBJ2-3	many	CASSLSGRNGDTQYF	TGCGCCAGCAGCCTAAGCGGGAGGAACGGAGATACGCAGTATTTT
TRBD2	TRBV3-1	TRBJ2-3	few	CASSQLAGDGTDTQYF	TGTGCCAGCAGTCAGTTAGCGGGAGACGGCACAGATACGCAGTATTTT
NA	TRBV7-2	TRBJ2-5	NA	CASSLGSKETQYF	TGTGCCAGCAGCTTAGGCAGCAAAGAGACCCAGTACTTC
TRBD1	TRBV6-4	TRBJ2-5	NA	CASSPTGGREGTQYF	TGTGCCAGCAGTCCAACAGGGGGCCGCGAAGGGACCCAGTACTTC
TRBD1	TRBV7-2	TRBJ1-2	many	CASSLKQGTYGYTF	TGTGCCAGCAGCTTAAAACAGGGGACGTATGGCTACACCTTC
NA	TRBV27	TRBJ2-3	many	CASSYREYTDTQYF	TGTGCCAGCAGTTACAGGGAGTACACAGATACGCAGTATTTT
NA	TRBV19	TRBJ1-1	few	CASTARVNTEAFF	TGTGCCAGTACTGCCCGGGTGAACACTGAAGCTTTCTTT
NA	TRBV19	TRBJ1-1	NA	CASRTSDMNTEAFF	TGTGCCAGTAGGACTTCGGACATGAACACTGAAGCTTTCTTT
NA	TRBV7-9	TRBJ1-4	NA	CASSSGVIGEKLFF	TGTGCCAGCAGCTCCGGGGTCATTGGTGAAAAACTGTTTTTT
NA	TRBV19	TRBJ2-5	many	CASSIAGDTFQETQYF	TGTGCCAGTAGTATAGCGGGAGATACCTTTCAAGAGACCCAGTACTTC
NA	TRBV19	TRBJ1-2	NA	CASSTGRQFPYGYTF	TGTGCCAGTAGTACCGGACGGCAGTTCCCCTATGGCTACACCTTC
NA	TRBV6-2/TRBV6-3	TRBJ2-2	NA	CASGAGNTGELFF	TGTGCCAGCGGGGCAGGGAACACCGGGGAGCTGTTTTTT
NA	TRBV12-3/TRBV12-4	TRBJ1-5	many	CASSFWGRDQPQHF	TGTGCCAGCAGTTTTTGGGGAAGAGATCAGCCCCAGCATTTT
NA	TRBV29-1	TRBJ2-3	many	CSVVRGAGDTQYF	TGCAGCGTCGTGAGGGGGGCCGGAGATACGCAGTATTTT
NA	TRBV4-2	TRBJ1-2	many	CASSQEAGSNYGYTF	TGTGCCAGCAGCCAAGAGGCGGGATCTAACTATGGCTACACCTTC
TRBD1	TRBV27	TRBJ2-7	NA	CASSFGGTGGYEQYF	TGTGCCAGCAGTTTTGGCGGGACAGGGGGCTACGAGCAGTACTTC
TRBD1	TRBV6-1	TRBJ2-5	many	CASSGGPGTEETQYF	TGTGCCAGCAGTGGCGGACCCGGGACAGAAGAGACCCAGTACTTC
NA	TRBV15	TRBJ2-2	many	CATSRDRGGTGELFF	TGTGCCACCAGCAGAGACAGGGGAGGCACCGGGGAGCTGTTTTTT
NA	TRBV24-1	TRBJ2-2	few	CATGEARGTGELFF	TGTGCCACCGGGGAGGCCCGAGGCACCGGGGAGCTGTTTTTT
NA	TRBV6-1	TRBJ1-1	many	CASSGVGNTEAFF	TGTGCCAGCTCGGGGGTGGGGAACACTGAAGCTTTCTTT
TRBD2	TRBV11-2	TRBJ2-7	many	CASSLGRGIYEQYF	TGTGCCAGCAGCCTAGGGCGGGGGATCTACGAGCAGTACTTC
NA	TRBV2	TRBJ1-2	many	CASSEDVGKDYGYTF	TGTGCCAGCAGTGAAGATGTAGGGAAGGACTATGGCTACACCTTC
NA	TRBV12-3/TRBV12-4	TRBJ2-3	many	CASSTPADSDTQYF	TGTGCCAGCAGTACCCCGGCGGATTCCGATACGCAGTATTTT